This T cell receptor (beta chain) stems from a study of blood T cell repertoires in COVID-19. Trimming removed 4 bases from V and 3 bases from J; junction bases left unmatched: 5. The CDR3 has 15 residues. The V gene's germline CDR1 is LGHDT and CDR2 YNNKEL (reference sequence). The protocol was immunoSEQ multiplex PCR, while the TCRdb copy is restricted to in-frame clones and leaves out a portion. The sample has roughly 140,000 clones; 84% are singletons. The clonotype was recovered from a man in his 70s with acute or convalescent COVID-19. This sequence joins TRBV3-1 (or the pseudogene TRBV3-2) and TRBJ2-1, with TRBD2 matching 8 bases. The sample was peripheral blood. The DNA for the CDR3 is TGTGCCAGCAGCCGTAAGCGGGAGCGCTACAATGAGCAGTTCTTC. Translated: CASSRKRERYNEQFF.